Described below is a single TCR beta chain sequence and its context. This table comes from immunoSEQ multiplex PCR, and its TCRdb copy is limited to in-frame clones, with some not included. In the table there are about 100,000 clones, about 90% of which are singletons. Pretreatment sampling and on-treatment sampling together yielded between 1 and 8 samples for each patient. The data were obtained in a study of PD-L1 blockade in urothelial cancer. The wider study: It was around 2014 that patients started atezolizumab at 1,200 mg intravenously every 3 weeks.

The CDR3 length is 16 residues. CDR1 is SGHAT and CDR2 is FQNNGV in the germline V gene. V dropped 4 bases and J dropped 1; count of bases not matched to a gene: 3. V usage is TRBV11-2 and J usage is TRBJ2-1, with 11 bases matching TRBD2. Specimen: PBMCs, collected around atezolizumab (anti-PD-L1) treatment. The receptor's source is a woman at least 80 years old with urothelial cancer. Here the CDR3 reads CASSSIAGGSYNEQFF. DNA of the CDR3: TGTGCCAGCAGCTCGATAGCGGGAGGGTCCTACAATGAGCAGTTCTTC.